The 10 T cell receptor beta chains listed next were all sequenced from one sample in a study of regulatory T cells in long-lasting Graves disease. As for time point: newly diagnosed GD, antithyroid drugs for less than 3 months. The TCR library was made from RNA extracted from PBMCs. With iRepertoire HTBI primers and Arm-PCR of CDR3 regions, TCR beta libraries were built. TCRdb re-called the multiplex PCR reads through MiXCR, storing one row per CDR3 protein. The sample carries some 410,000 distinct CDR3 sequences, about a sixth recorded once. The same data also went into a second study, on T cells in Graves' hyperthyroidism and ophthalmopathy.

The source was peripheral blood mononuclear cells (PBMCs), collected at new diagnosis, from a patient treated with antithyroid drugs. These receptors came from a young woman with Graves disease.

Only a few counts were recorded for this clonotype. The rearrangement joins TRBV4-2 to TRBJ1-1; D not resolved. V lost 1 base, J lost 0 bases, and 9 bases lay in between. The germline V gene has CDR1 LGHNA and CDR2 YNFKEQ. The length of the CDR3 is 15 residues. The CDR3 here is CASSQARTMNTEAFF. The CDR3, as DNA: TGTGCCAGCAGCCAAGCGCGGACTATGAACACTGAAGCTTTCTTT.

Comments on this clonotype: This sequence may be a read error, since a much larger clone differs from it by one base. The rearrangement links TRBV12-3 or TRBV12-4 to TRBJ2-2; possibly TRBD2 for D (5 bases). This CDR3 is built from 13 residues. The CDR3 coding sequence is TGTGCCTGCAGTTTCGGGGACACCGGGGAGCTGTTTTTT. Its translation: CACSFGDTGELFF.

This clonotype showed up many times. V is TRBV28 and J is TRBJ1-2, with 7 bases aligning to TRBD1. The CDR3 sequence is 12 residues long. V was pared by 4 bases and J by 7 bases, with 3 bases of the junction left unmatched. The germline V gene has CDR1 MDHEN and CDR2 SYDVKM. In DNA form, the CDR3 reads TGTGCCAGCAGTTCCGGGACAGTTGGCTACACCTTC. This sequence encodes CASSSGTVGYTF.

This rearrangement joins TRBV7-2 to TRBJ1-5; 12 bases agree with TRBD1. The germline V gene encodes CDR1 SGHTA and CDR2 FQGNSA. The CDR3 length is 17 residues. V shed 5 bases and J 0 bases; nucleotides not matched to a gene: 5. The CDR3 DNA follows: TGTGCCAGCAGCCCGGGACAGGGGGCAAATAGCAATCAGCCCCAGCATTTT. Translated, it gives CASSPGQGANSNQPQHF.

This clonotype was seen many times. The chain employs TRBV6-2 or TRBV6-3 and TRBJ2-7; D remains unclear. The germline V and J ends were trimmed by 2 bases and 6 bases, with 8 bases remaining between them. The germline gives CDR1 MNHEY, CDR2 SVGEGT. This CDR3 is 12 amino acids long. The CDR3 region is CASSYVASEQYF. DNA for the CDR3: TGTGCCAGCAGTTACGTAGCTAGCGAGCAGTACTTC.

Note on this clonotype: A read error may produce the germline difference seen at one junction end. J is TRBJ1-1 and V is TRBV20-1; D perhaps matches TRBD1 (5 bases). Germline V lookup: CDR1 DFQATT, CDR2 SNEGSKA (reference sequence). This CDR3 comprises 12 residues. The CDR3 sequence is CSAGLFGTEGFF. DNA of the CDR3: TGCAGCGCAGGGTTGTTTGGCACTGAAGGTTTCTTT.

There are many counts of this clonotype. This chain joins TRBV6-2 or TRBV6-3 and TRBJ2-1, with a weak D call TRBD2 (5 bases). CDR3 size: 14 residues. The germline V gene encodes CDR1 MNHEY and CDR2 SVGEGT. V gave up 2 bases and J gave up 3 bases, with 8 bases separating them. The CDR3 DNA reads as TGTGCCAGCAGTTACACCGGGGTCTACAATGAGCAGTTCTTC. It translates to CASSYTGVYNEQFF.

This clonotype appeared many times. The chain has TRBV7-9 and TRBJ2-5, with D possibly TRBD2 on 5 matching bases. Deletions cut 3 bases from V and 5 bases from J, with 13 bases between. The CDR3 is 14 amino acids. Germline-derived CDR1 and CDR2 are SEHNR and FQNEAQ (reference sequence). This CDR3 reads CASSFEGLMETQYF. CDR3 nucleotide sequence: TGTGCCAGCAGCTTTGAGGGTCTCATGGAGACCCAGTACTTC.

The rearrangement uses TRBV3-1 and TRBJ1-2; no clear D. There are 13 residues in the CDR3. V dropped 4 bases and J dropped 7 bases, with 13 bases sitting between them. Germline values: CDR1 LGHDT, CDR2 YNNKEL (reference sequence). CDR3 amino acids: CASSPLQYGGYTF. The CDR3 nucleotides are TGTGCCAGCAGCCCCCTCCAGTATGGTGGCTACACCTTC.

This sequence joins TRBV9 and TRBJ1-1; D possibly corresponds to TRBD1 (6 bases). The V end was cut by 4 bases, the J end by 4 bases, with 11 bases between. The CDR3 totals 13 residues. Germline V gene sequence: CDR1 SGDLS, CDR2 YYNGEE. Here the CDR3 reads CASSRDRSTEAFF. DNA of the CDR3: TGTGCCAGCAGCCGCGACAGGAGCACTGAAGCTTTCTTT.